This is a list of T cell receptor beta chains from one sample in a study of CD4 T cells in lung cancer. Libraries were prepared by immunoSEQ multiplex PCR; TCRdb keeps only in-frame clonotypes and omits some of them. Altogether under 5,000 clones are present, about 67% being singletons, with the ten largest covering roughly 15%. Sequenced: lung tumor tissue. The receptors come from a man aged 55-75 years with non-small cell lung cancer. Each CDR3 is given with its conserved first and last residue. Fields, in order: V gene, J gene, CDR3 length, CDR3 protein.

V gene: TRBV10-3
J gene: TRBJ1-2
CDR3 length: 15
CDR3 protein: CAISETMDGLYGYTF

V gene: TRBV29-1
J gene: TRBJ2-1
CDR3 length: 14
CDR3 protein: CSVDGSDSYNEQFF

V gene: TRBV15
J gene: TRBJ2-1
CDR3 length: 14
CDR3 protein: CATSRDGGNNEQFF

V gene: TRBV6-5
J gene: TRBJ2-1
CDR3 length: 15
CDR3 protein: CASSLGGSYYNEQFF

V gene: TRBV5-1
J gene: TRBJ2-5
CDR3 length: 15
CDR3 protein: CASSLLGLAEETQYF

V gene: TRBV7-2
J gene: TRBJ2-3
CDR3 length: 14
CDR3 protein: CASSSLAGRDTQYF

V gene: TRBV2
J gene: TRBJ2-7
CDR3 length: 14
CDR3 protein: CASNRQGVNYEQYF

V gene: TRBV6-1
J gene: TRBJ2-3
CDR3 length: 14
CDR3 protein: CASSTFGVTDTQYF

V gene: TRBV30
J gene: TRBJ1-6
CDR3 length: 15
CDR3 protein: CAWRTPGTRNSPLHF

V gene: TRBV9
J gene: TRBJ1-4
CDR3 length: 14
CDR3 protein: CASSEEGGDEKLFF

V gene: TRBV6-6
J gene: TRBJ2-5
CDR3 length: 12
CDR3 protein: CASRYRGETQYF

V gene: TRBV5-1
J gene: TRBJ2-1
CDR3 length: 18
CDR3 protein: CASSTGLAGGGSYNEQFF

V gene: TRBV28
J gene: TRBJ2-7
CDR3 length: 15
CDR3 protein: CASKPLAGVSYEQYF

V gene: TRBV10-3
J gene: TRBJ1-1
CDR3 length: 15
CDR3 protein: CAISRNRGVGTEAFF

V gene: TRBV5-1
J gene: TRBJ2-3
CDR3 length: 14
CDR3 protein: CASSLVGAEDTQYF